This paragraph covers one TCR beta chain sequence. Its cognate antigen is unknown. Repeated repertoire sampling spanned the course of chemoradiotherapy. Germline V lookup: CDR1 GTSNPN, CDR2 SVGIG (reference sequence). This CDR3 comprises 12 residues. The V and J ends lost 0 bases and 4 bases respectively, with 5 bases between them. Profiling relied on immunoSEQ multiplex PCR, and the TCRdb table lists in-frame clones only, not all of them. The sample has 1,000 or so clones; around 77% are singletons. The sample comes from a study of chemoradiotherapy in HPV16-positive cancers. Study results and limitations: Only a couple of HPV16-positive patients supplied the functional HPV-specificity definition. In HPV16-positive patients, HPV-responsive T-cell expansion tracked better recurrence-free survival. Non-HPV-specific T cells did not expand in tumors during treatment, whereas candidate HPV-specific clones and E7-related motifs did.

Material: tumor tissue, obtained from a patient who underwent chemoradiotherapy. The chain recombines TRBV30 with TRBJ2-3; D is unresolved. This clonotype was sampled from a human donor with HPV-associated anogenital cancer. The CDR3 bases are TGTGCCTGGAGTGTTATGTCAGATACGCAGTATTTT. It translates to CAWSVMSDTQYF.